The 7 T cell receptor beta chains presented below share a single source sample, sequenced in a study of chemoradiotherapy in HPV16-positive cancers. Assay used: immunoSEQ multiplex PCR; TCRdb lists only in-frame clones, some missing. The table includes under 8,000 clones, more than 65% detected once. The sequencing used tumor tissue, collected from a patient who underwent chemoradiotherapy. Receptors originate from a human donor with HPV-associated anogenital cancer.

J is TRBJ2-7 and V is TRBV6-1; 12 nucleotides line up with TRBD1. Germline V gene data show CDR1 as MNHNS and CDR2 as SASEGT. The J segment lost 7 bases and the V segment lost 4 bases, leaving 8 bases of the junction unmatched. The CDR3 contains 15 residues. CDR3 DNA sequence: TGTGCCAGCAGTGTAACCGGGACAGGGGGCTGGGAGCAGTACTTC. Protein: CASSVTGTGGWEQYF.

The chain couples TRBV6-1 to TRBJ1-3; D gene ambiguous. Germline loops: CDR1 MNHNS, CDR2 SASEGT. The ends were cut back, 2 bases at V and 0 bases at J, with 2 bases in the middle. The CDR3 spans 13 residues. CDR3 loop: CASSELSGNTIYF. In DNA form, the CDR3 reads TGTGCCAGCAGTGAACTCTCTGGAAACACCATATATTTT.

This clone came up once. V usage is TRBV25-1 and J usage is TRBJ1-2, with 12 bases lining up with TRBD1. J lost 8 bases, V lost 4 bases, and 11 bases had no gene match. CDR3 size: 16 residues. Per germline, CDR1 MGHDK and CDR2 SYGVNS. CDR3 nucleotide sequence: TGTGCCAGCAGTGCCACTATGGGGACAGGGGGCTTCGGCTACACCTTC. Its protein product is CASSATMGTGGFGYTF.

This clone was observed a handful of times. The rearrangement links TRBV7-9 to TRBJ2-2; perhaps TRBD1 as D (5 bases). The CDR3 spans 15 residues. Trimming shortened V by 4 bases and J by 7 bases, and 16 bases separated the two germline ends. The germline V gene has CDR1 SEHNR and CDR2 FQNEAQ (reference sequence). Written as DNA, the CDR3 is TGTGCCAGCAGCTCCAAGGGGCAGTTGGGCGGGGAGCTGTTTTTT. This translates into CASSSKGQLGGELFF.

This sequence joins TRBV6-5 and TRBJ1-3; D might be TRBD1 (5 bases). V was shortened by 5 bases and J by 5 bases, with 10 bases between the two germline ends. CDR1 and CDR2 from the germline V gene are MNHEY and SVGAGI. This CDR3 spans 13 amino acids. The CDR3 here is CASSAGGRNTIYF. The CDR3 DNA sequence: TGTGCCAGCAGTGCTGGGGGACGAAACACCATATATTTT.

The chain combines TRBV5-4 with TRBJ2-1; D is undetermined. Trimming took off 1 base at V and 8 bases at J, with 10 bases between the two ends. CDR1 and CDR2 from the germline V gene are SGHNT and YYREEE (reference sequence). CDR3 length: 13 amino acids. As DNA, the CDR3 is TGTGCCAGCAGCTTGACGACGGCGGATGAGCAGTTCTTC. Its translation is CASSLTTADEQFF.

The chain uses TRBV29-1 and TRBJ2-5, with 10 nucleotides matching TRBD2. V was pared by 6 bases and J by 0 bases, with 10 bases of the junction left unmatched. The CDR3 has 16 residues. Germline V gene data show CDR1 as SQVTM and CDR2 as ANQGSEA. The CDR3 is CSVTSYSGRYQETQYF. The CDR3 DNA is TGCAGCGTCACGAGCTATAGCGGGAGGTACCAAGAGACCCAGTACTTC.